Listed below are T cell receptor beta chains from one sample, sequenced in a study of vaccination and CD4 T cells after COVID-19. Antigen specificity for these receptors is unknown. MiXCR was run by TCRdb on the PCR reads, yielding one entry per CDR3 protein. Of around 13,000 distinct CDR3 sequences in the sample, roughly 36% were seen once. Source material: cultured CD4+ T cells from blood. The receptors here all came from a human donor with COVID-19. Each CDR3 is given with its conserved first and last residue. The order of the fields is J gene, V gene, D gene, clone size, CDR3 protein, CDR3 DNA. The D gene is left open where the match is weak. A clone size is listed for some rows: how often the clone was seen (once, few, many), or a class if it is expanded.

j_call: TRBJ2-3; v_call: TRBV15; d_call: -; clone_size: few; cdr3_aa: CATSRDLTNPVTDTQYF; cdr3_nt: TGTGCCACCAGCAGAGATCTCACTAACCCTGTCACAGATACGCAGTATTTT
j_call: TRBJ2-5; v_call: TRBV11-1; d_call: TRBD2; clone_size: few; cdr3_aa: CASRSGASGYKLQETQYF; cdr3_nt: TGTGCCAGCCGAAGCGGGGCTAGCGGATATAAGCTACAAGAGACCCAGTACTTC
j_call: TRBJ1-4; v_call: TRBV19; d_call: -; clone_size: -; cdr3_aa: CASSIGQFNEKLFF; cdr3_nt: TGTGCCAGTAGCATCGGTCAGTTTAATGAAAAACTGTTTTTT
j_call: TRBJ2-1; v_call: TRBV12-5; d_call: -; clone_size: once; cdr3_aa: CASGWGEVNNEQFF; cdr3_nt: TGTGCTAGTGGTTGGGGGGAGGTGAACAATGAGCAGTTCTTC
j_call: TRBJ2-7; v_call: TRBV6-1; d_call: -; clone_size: few; cdr3_aa: CASRTSPSSYEQYF; cdr3_nt: TGTGCCAGCAGGACTTCTCCCAGCTCCTACGAGCAGTACTTC
j_call: TRBJ1-1; v_call: TRBV6-1; d_call: -; clone_size: -; cdr3_aa: CASWMNTEAFF; cdr3_nt: TGTGCCAGCTGGATGAACACTGAAGCTTTCTTT
j_call: TRBJ2-7; v_call: TRBV7-2; d_call: -; clone_size: -; cdr3_aa: CASSLQGMTYEQYF; cdr3_nt: TGTGCCAGCAGCTTACAGGGGATGACCTACGAGCAGTACTTC
j_call: TRBJ1-2; v_call: TRBV20-1; d_call: -; clone_size: few; cdr3_aa: CSARDPNYGYTF; cdr3_nt: TGCAGTGCTAGAGATCCTAACTATGGCTACACCTTC
j_call: TRBJ1-5; v_call: TRBV12-5; d_call: -; clone_size: few; cdr3_aa: CASGLGGSNQPQHF; cdr3_nt: TGTGCTAGTGGTTTGGGGGGTAGCAATCAGCCCCAGCATTTT
j_call: TRBJ2-2; v_call: TRBV30; d_call: -; clone_size: -; cdr3_aa: CAWSVLNTGELFF; cdr3_nt: TGTGCCTGGAGTGTACTGAACACCGGGGAGCTGTTTTTT
j_call: TRBJ1-1; v_call: TRBV28; d_call: TRBD1; clone_size: few; cdr3_aa: CASSRTGTMNTEAFF; cdr3_nt: TGTGCCAGCAGTCGGACAGGAACTATGAACACTGAAGCTTTCTTT
j_call: TRBJ1-5; v_call: TRBV20-1; d_call: TRBD1; clone_size: few; cdr3_aa: CSARIGTGWQPQHF; cdr3_nt: TGCAGTGCTAGGATTGGGACAGGGTGGCAGCCCCAGCATTTT
j_call: TRBJ2-7; v_call: TRBV4-1; d_call: -; clone_size: once; cdr3_aa: CASSPGMRGNYEQYF; cdr3_nt: TGCGCCAGCAGCCCGGGTATGCGGGGAAACTACGAGCAGTACTTC
j_call: TRBJ2-7; v_call: TRBV4-3; d_call: TRBD1; clone_size: -; cdr3_aa: CASSQRDRGPYEQYF; cdr3_nt: TGCGCCAGCAGCCAGAGGGACAGGGGCCCCTACGAGCAGTACTTC
j_call: TRBJ2-5; v_call: TRBV5-4; d_call: -; clone_size: -; cdr3_aa: CASSLATGGPQETQYF; cdr3_nt: TGTGCCAGCAGCTTGGCCACCGGGGGCCCCCAAGAGACCCAGTACTTC
j_call: TRBJ1-1; v_call: TRBV20-1; d_call: -; clone_size: few; cdr3_aa: CSADPGGPEAFF; cdr3_nt: TGCAGTGCCGACCCCGGGGGGCCTGAAGCTTTCTTT
j_call: TRBJ2-1; v_call: TRBV20-1; d_call: -; clone_size: -; cdr3_aa: CSARGYPKPSSYNEQFF; cdr3_nt: TGCAGTGCTAGGGGCTACCCTAAACCCAGCTCCTACAATGAGCAGTTCTTC
j_call: TRBJ1-2; v_call: TRBV19; d_call: -; clone_size: few; cdr3_aa: CASSFERVYGYTF; cdr3_nt: TGTGCCAGTAGTTTTGAAAGGGTCTATGGCTACACCTTC
j_call: TRBJ1-4; v_call: TRBV12-3/TRBV12-4; d_call: TRBD1; clone_size: -; cdr3_aa: CASSSRDRDKLFF; cdr3_nt: TGTGCCAGCAGTAGCCGGGACAGGGATAAACTGTTTTTT
j_call: TRBJ1-1; v_call: TRBV11-3; d_call: -; clone_size: -; cdr3_aa: CASSLNGGRDTEAFF; cdr3_nt: TGTGCCAGCAGCCTTAATGGGGGCAGGGACACTGAAGCTTTCTTT
j_call: TRBJ1-2; v_call: TRBV12-3/TRBV12-4; d_call: -; clone_size: -; cdr3_aa: CASSRDSLGYGYTF; cdr3_nt: TGTGCCAGCAGCCGAGACAGTCTAGGCTATGGCTACACCTTC
j_call: TRBJ2-3; v_call: TRBV7-2; d_call: -; clone_size: -; cdr3_aa: CASSLKGRTDTQYF; cdr3_nt: TGTGCCAGCAGCTTAAAGGGGAGGACAGATACGCAGTATTTT
j_call: TRBJ2-2; v_call: TRBV5-1; d_call: TRBD1; clone_size: -; cdr3_aa: CASSLQSGGTGELFF; cdr3_nt: TGCGCCAGCAGCTTGCAGTCAGGGGGAACCGGGGAGCTGTTTTTT
j_call: TRBJ2-3; v_call: TRBV6-2/TRBV6-3; d_call: TRBD2; clone_size: few; cdr3_aa: CASSYSGGASDTQYF; cdr3_nt: TGTGCCAGCAGTTATAGCGGGGGGGCCTCAGATACGCAGTATTTT
j_call: TRBJ1-1; v_call: TRBV21-1; d_call: -; clone_size: -; cdr3_aa: CAKRQGANWGTEAFF; cdr3_nt: TGTGCCAAAAGGCAGGGGGCCAATTGGGGCACTGAAGCTTTCTTT
j_call: TRBJ2-2; v_call: TRBV7-3; d_call: -; clone_size: -; cdr3_aa: CASSLGGSTGELFF; cdr3_nt: TGTGCCAGCAGCTTAGGGGGCAGCACCGGGGAGCTGTTTTTT
j_call: TRBJ1-5; v_call: TRBV19; d_call: -; clone_size: -; cdr3_aa: CASSPSGGMNSNQPQHF; cdr3_nt: TGTGCCAGTAGTCCTTCGGGCGGGATGAACAGCAATCAGCCCCAGCATTTT
j_call: TRBJ2-3; v_call: TRBV5-6; d_call: TRBD1; clone_size: -; cdr3_aa: CASTRTDRGRGDTQYF; cdr3_nt: TGTGCCAGCACTCGGACGGACAGGGGGCGCGGGGATACGCAGTATTTT
j_call: TRBJ2-3; v_call: TRBV19; d_call: -; clone_size: -; cdr3_aa: CASSLETGTDTQYF; cdr3_nt: TGTGCCAGTAGCCTGGAAACAGGCACAGATACGCAGTATTTT
j_call: TRBJ2-5; v_call: TRBV11-3; d_call: -; clone_size: few; cdr3_aa: CASSLIRTLSKETQYF; cdr3_nt: TGTGCCAGCAGCTTAATAAGGACACTGAGCAAAGAGACCCAGTACTTC
j_call: TRBJ1-2; v_call: TRBV29-1; d_call: -; clone_size: few; cdr3_aa: CSVSGLRDGYTF; cdr3_nt: TGCAGCGTTTCAGGGCTTCGGGATGGCTACACCTTC
j_call: TRBJ1-1; v_call: TRBV12-3/TRBV12-4; d_call: -; clone_size: -; cdr3_aa: CASRNGQKNTEAFF; cdr3_nt: TGTGCCAGCAGAAACGGACAGAAGAACACTGAAGCTTTCTTT
j_call: TRBJ2-7; v_call: TRBV12-3/TRBV12-4; d_call: TRBD2; clone_size: -; cdr3_aa: CASSLRLAGTYEQYF; cdr3_nt: TGTGCCAGCAGTTTGCGCCTAGCGGGGACCTACGAGCAGTACTTC
j_call: TRBJ2-5; v_call: TRBV6-5; d_call: -; clone_size: -; cdr3_aa: CASSYGNQETQYF; cdr3_nt: TGTGCCAGCAGTTACGGCAACCAAGAGACCCAGTACTTC
j_call: TRBJ2-5; v_call: TRBV30; d_call: TRBD2; clone_size: -; cdr3_aa: CAWTQAGGQETQYF; cdr3_nt: TGTGCCTGGACCCAAGCGGGGGGGCAAGAGACCCAGTACTTC
j_call: TRBJ1-1; v_call: TRBV19; d_call: -; clone_size: -; cdr3_aa: CASSGSISTEAFF; cdr3_nt: TGTGCCAGTAGTGGCAGCATCAGCACTGAAGCTTTCTTT
j_call: TRBJ2-1; v_call: TRBV4-2; d_call: TRBD2; clone_size: -; cdr3_aa: CASSQLAGNYNEQFF; cdr3_nt: TGTGCCAGCAGCCAACTAGCGGGGAATTACAATGAGCAGTTCTTC
j_call: TRBJ1-5; v_call: TRBV12-3/TRBV12-4; d_call: -; clone_size: -; cdr3_aa: CAGSTTGSNQPQHF; cdr3_nt: TGTGCCGGCAGTACTACGGGGAGCAATCAGCCCCAGCATTTT
j_call: TRBJ2-3; v_call: TRBV7-3; d_call: -; clone_size: -; cdr3_aa: CASSLGGRANTDTQYF; cdr3_nt: TGTGCCAGCAGCCTAGGGGGTAGGGCAAACACAGATACGCAGTATTTT
j_call: TRBJ2-2; v_call: TRBV19; d_call: -; clone_size: -; cdr3_aa: CASSIAPGRGELFF; cdr3_nt: TGTGCCAGTAGTATAGCACCGGGTCGGGGGGAGCTGTTTTTT
j_call: TRBJ2-1; v_call: TRBV27; d_call: -; clone_size: -; cdr3_aa: CASSLNKEQFF; cdr3_nt: TGTGCCAGCAGCCTTAACAAGGAGCAGTTCTTC
j_call: TRBJ2-5; v_call: TRBV10-2; d_call: -; clone_size: -; cdr3_aa: CASSEFETQYF; cdr3_nt: TGCGCCAGCAGTGAGTTTGAGACCCAGTACTTC
j_call: TRBJ1-5; v_call: TRBV30; d_call: -; clone_size: -; cdr3_aa: CAWSDGNPNQPQHF; cdr3_nt: TGTGCCTGGAGTGACGGTAATCCCAATCAGCCCCAGCATTTT
j_call: TRBJ2-7; v_call: TRBV29-1; d_call: -; clone_size: -; cdr3_aa: CSACRGLEQYF; cdr3_nt: TGCAGCGCATGCAGGGGTCTCGAGCAGTACTTC
j_call: TRBJ1-2; v_call: TRBV2; d_call: -; clone_size: once; cdr3_aa: CASSTDTYGYTF; cdr3_nt: TGTGCCAGCAGTACCGACACCTATGGCTACACCTTC
j_call: TRBJ1-3; v_call: TRBV5-1; d_call: TRBD1; clone_size: -; cdr3_aa: CASSRDRGPGNTIYF; cdr3_nt: TGCGCCAGCAGCCGCGACAGGGGGCCTGGAAACACCATATATTTT
j_call: TRBJ2-7; v_call: TRBV6-1; d_call: -; clone_size: few; cdr3_aa: CASSHERTYEQYF; cdr3_nt: TGTGCCAGCAGTCATGAGAGAACCTACGAGCAGTACTTC
j_call: TRBJ1-2; v_call: TRBV19; d_call: -; clone_size: -; cdr3_aa: CASRDISTTNYGYTF; cdr3_nt: TGTGCCAGTAGGGACATTTCGACTACTAACTATGGCTACACCTTC
j_call: TRBJ1-1; v_call: TRBV11-2; d_call: -; clone_size: -; cdr3_aa: CASSFNENTEAFF; cdr3_nt: TGTGCCAGCAGCTTCAATGAGAACACTGAAGCTTTCTTT
j_call: TRBJ2-5; v_call: TRBV6-1; d_call: -; clone_size: -; cdr3_aa: CASRIPGRETQYF; cdr3_nt: TGTGCCAGCAGAATTCCGGGTAGAGAGACCCAGTACTTC
j_call: TRBJ1-1; v_call: TRBV20-1; d_call: TRBD1; clone_size: few; cdr3_aa: CSARPRQGTEAFF; cdr3_nt: TGCAGTGCTAGACCAAGACAGGGAACTGAAGCTTTCTTT
j_call: TRBJ1-2; v_call: TRBV20-1; d_call: -; clone_size: -; cdr3_aa: CSARVSGYGYTF; cdr3_nt: TGCAGTGCTAGAGTCTCGGGGTACGGCTACACCTTC
j_call: TRBJ1-2; v_call: TRBV20-1; d_call: -; clone_size: few; cdr3_aa: CSAAPGRANGYTF; cdr3_nt: TGCAGTGCAGCCCCCGGAAGGGCCAACGGCTACACCTTC
j_call: TRBJ1-5; v_call: TRBV19; d_call: TRBD1; clone_size: few; cdr3_aa: CASSGDRAGNQPQHF; cdr3_nt: TGTGCCAGTAGTGGGGACAGGGCAGGGAATCAGCCCCAGCATTTT
j_call: TRBJ1-1; v_call: TRBV7-9; d_call: TRBD1; clone_size: -; cdr3_aa: CASSSEQGARTEAFF; cdr3_nt: TGTGCCAGCAGCTCAGAGCAGGGGGCGAGAACTGAAGCTTTCTTT
j_call: TRBJ2-1; v_call: TRBV29-1; d_call: -; clone_size: -; cdr3_aa: CSVEDHTASSYNEQFF; cdr3_nt: TGCAGCGTTGAAGATCATACGGCAAGCTCCTACAATGAGCAGTTCTTC
j_call: TRBJ2-7; v_call: TRBV11-2; d_call: -; clone_size: few; cdr3_aa: CASSLSRPHEQYF; cdr3_nt: TGTGCCAGCAGCTTGTCGCGCCCCCACGAGCAGTACTTC
j_call: TRBJ1-5; v_call: TRBV11-3; d_call: -; clone_size: -; cdr3_aa: CASSLGREVFGQPQHF; cdr3_nt: TGTGCCAGCAGCTTAGGCCGGGAGGTTTTCGGTCAGCCCCAGCATTTT
j_call: TRBJ2-7; v_call: TRBV28; d_call: -; clone_size: -; cdr3_aa: CASSLVGGAYEQYF; cdr3_nt: TGTGCCAGCAGTTTAGTAGGGGGAGCCTACGAGCAGTACTTC
j_call: TRBJ1-5; v_call: TRBV6-1; d_call: -; clone_size: few; cdr3_aa: CASIQFGSIDQPQHF; cdr3_nt: TGTGCCAGCATTCAGTTCGGCAGTATCGACCAGCCCCAGCATTTT